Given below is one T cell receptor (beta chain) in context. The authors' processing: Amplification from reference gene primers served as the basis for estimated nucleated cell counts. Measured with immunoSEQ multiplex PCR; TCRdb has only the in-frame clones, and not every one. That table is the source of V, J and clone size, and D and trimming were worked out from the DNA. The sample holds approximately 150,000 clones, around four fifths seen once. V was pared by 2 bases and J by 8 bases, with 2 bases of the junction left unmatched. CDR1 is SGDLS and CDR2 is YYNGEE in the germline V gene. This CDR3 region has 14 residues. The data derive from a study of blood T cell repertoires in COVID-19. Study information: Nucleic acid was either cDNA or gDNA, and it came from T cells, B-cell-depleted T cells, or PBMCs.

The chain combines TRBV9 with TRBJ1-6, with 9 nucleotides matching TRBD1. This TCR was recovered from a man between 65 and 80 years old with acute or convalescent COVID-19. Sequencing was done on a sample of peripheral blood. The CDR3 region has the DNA TGTGCCAGCAGCGTCCGGGACAGGGATTCACCCCTCCACTTT. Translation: CASSVRDRDSPLHF.